Listed below are T cell receptor beta chains from one sample, sequenced in a study of blood T cell repertoires in COVID-19. Generated by immunoSEQ multiplex PCR, the TCRdb table keeps only in-frame clones and is missing some. The sample has about 120,000 clones, 75% to 85% seen once. Sequencing was done on a sample of peripheral blood. These receptors came from a human donor in a cohort sampled during active COVID-19. Both conserved end residues are part of each CDR3. The D gene is left open where the match is weak. Some rows mark clone size as missing; the rest say once, few, many or name a class of expanded clone.

CDR3nt: TGTGCCACCAGCAGAGTACTAGCAGGCGAGACCCAGTACTTC
CDR3aa: CATSRVLAGETQYF
abundance: .
d_gene: .
j_gene: TRBJ2-5
v_gene: TRBV15

CDR3nt: TGTGCCAGCAGTTACCCCGGTTGGCGGGGGGGCCAGACTCCAGATACGCAGTATTTT
CDR3aa: CASSYPGWRGGQTPDTQYF
abundance: .
d_gene: TRBD2
j_gene: TRBJ2-3
v_gene: TRBV6-2/TRBV6-3

CDR3nt: TGTGCCAGCAGTCGACTAGGAGGGGCCTACGAGCAGTACTTC
CDR3aa: CASSRLGGAYEQYF
abundance: .
d_gene: .
j_gene: TRBJ2-7
v_gene: TRBV28

CDR3nt: TGCGCCAGCAGCCAAGATCGGGGGGCCAGGCAGAGCGGTACGCAGTATTTT
CDR3aa: CASSQDRGARQSGTQYF
abundance: few
d_gene: .
j_gene: TRBJ2-3
v_gene: TRBV4-3

CDR3nt: TGCAGTGCTAGTAACTTAAACAATGAGCAGTTCTTC
CDR3aa: CSASNLNNEQFF
abundance: .
d_gene: .
j_gene: TRBJ2-1
v_gene: TRBV20-1

CDR3nt: TGTGCCAGCGGCAGGGAAGTCGGGAACACTGAAGCTTTCTTT
CDR3aa: CASGREVGNTEAFF
abundance: .
d_gene: .
j_gene: TRBJ1-1
v_gene: TRBV3-1/TRBV3-2

CDR3nt: TGTGCCAGCAGCCTAGTAGTGGGGGGGACAGGGAACTATGGCTACACCTTC
CDR3aa: CASSLVVGGTGNYGYTF
abundance: .
d_gene: TRBD1
j_gene: TRBJ1-2
v_gene: TRBV7-9

CDR3nt: TGTGCCAGCAGTTCACCGGGGACAGGGCACCCCTACGAGCAGTACTTC
CDR3aa: CASSSPGTGHPYEQYF
abundance: .
d_gene: TRBD1
j_gene: TRBJ2-7
v_gene: TRBV28

CDR3nt: TGTGCCAGCAGTTCCGGACTAGCCACTAGCACAGATACGCAGTATTTT
CDR3aa: CASSSGLATSTDTQYF
abundance: .
d_gene: TRBD2
j_gene: TRBJ2-3
v_gene: TRBV6-2/TRBV6-3

CDR3nt: TGTGCCAGCAGCTCCGGGAGTAGCGGAGTGAATGAGCAGTTCTTC
CDR3aa: CASSSGSSGVNEQFF
abundance: .
d_gene: .
j_gene: TRBJ2-1
v_gene: TRBV7-9

CDR3nt: TGTGCCAGCAGCCAAGCGCGGTTCGGCGAGACCCAGTACTTC
CDR3aa: CASSQARFGETQYF
abundance: .
d_gene: .
j_gene: TRBJ2-5
v_gene: TRBV3-1/TRBV3-2

CDR3nt: TGTGCCACCAGCAGAGATGGGGGACAGTTTTATGGCTACACCTTC
CDR3aa: CATSRDGGQFYGYTF
abundance: .
d_gene: TRBD1
j_gene: TRBJ1-2
v_gene: TRBV15

CDR3nt: TGCGCCAGCAGTGAGTCCAGGACAGGGAACTATGGCTACACCTTC
CDR3aa: CASSESRTGNYGYTF
abundance: .
d_gene: TRBD1
j_gene: TRBJ1-2
v_gene: TRBV10-2

CDR3nt: TGTGCCAGTAGTATAAGGACTAGCGGGGGGGTTTACAATGAGCAGTTCTTC
CDR3aa: CASSIRTSGGVYNEQFF
abundance: .
d_gene: TRBD2
j_gene: TRBJ2-1
v_gene: TRBV19

CDR3nt: TGTGCCAGCAGTTCTTCTTTGACAGGGGGAGACTATGGCTACACCTTC
CDR3aa: CASSSSLTGGDYGYTF
abundance: .
d_gene: TRBD1
j_gene: TRBJ1-2
v_gene: TRBV6-5

CDR3nt: TGTGCCACCAGTGACCGGAGGGACGAGCAGTACTTC
CDR3aa: CATSDRRDEQYF
abundance: .
d_gene: .
j_gene: TRBJ2-7
v_gene: TRBV24-1

CDR3nt: TGCGCCAGCAGCCAAGAGGCAGGGTCAGATACGCAGTATTTT
CDR3aa: CASSQEAGSDTQYF
abundance: .
d_gene: .
j_gene: TRBJ2-3
v_gene: TRBV4-3

CDR3nt: TGCGCCAGCAGCGAAGGCCCAGGGGCTATTGGTAATTCACCCCTCCACTTT
CDR3aa: CASSEGPGAIGNSPLHF
abundance: .
d_gene: .
j_gene: TRBJ1-6
v_gene: TRBV5-1

CDR3nt: TGTGCCAGCAGTTACCCAGGGGGCCGGAACAATGAGCAGTTCTTC
CDR3aa: CASSYPGGRNNEQFF
abundance: .
d_gene: TRBD1
j_gene: TRBJ2-1
v_gene: TRBV7-9

CDR3nt: TGTGCCAGCACTAAGACAGGGAGCCTTGATGGCTACACCTTC
CDR3aa: CASTKTGSLDGYTF
abundance: .
d_gene: TRBD1
j_gene: TRBJ1-2
v_gene: TRBV6-5

CDR3nt: TGTGCCAGCAGCCCAGGACATTCTAACTATGGCTACACCTTC
CDR3aa: CASSPGHSNYGYTF
abundance: .
d_gene: .
j_gene: TRBJ1-2
v_gene: TRBV7-6

CDR3nt: TGTGCCAGCAGTTTAGACAGGGACTTCGAGGAGCAGTACTTC
CDR3aa: CASSLDRDFEEQYF
abundance: .
d_gene: .
j_gene: TRBJ2-7
v_gene: TRBV27

CDR3nt: TGCGCCAGCAGAGGCCCCGGGTTCCCAGATACGCAGTATTTT
CDR3aa: CASRGPGFPDTQYF
abundance: .
d_gene: .
j_gene: TRBJ2-3
v_gene: TRBV10-2

CDR3nt: TGTGCCAGCACCCTGGAGAGCCCGAACACCGGGGAGCTGTTTTTT
CDR3aa: CASTLESPNTGELFF
abundance: once
d_gene: .
j_gene: TRBJ2-2
v_gene: TRBV6-5

CDR3nt: TGCGCCAGCAGCCCGGGACAGCGAGGTTGGTCTGGTAACTACGAGCAGTACTTC
CDR3aa: CASSPGQRGWSGNYEQYF
abundance: .
d_gene: TRBD1
j_gene: TRBJ2-7
v_gene: TRBV4-3

CDR3nt: TGTGCCACCACAACAGGGGCGGGGAACTCCTACGAGCAGTACTTC
CDR3aa: CATTTGAGNSYEQYF
abundance: .
d_gene: .
j_gene: TRBJ2-7
v_gene: TRBV19

CDR3nt: TGTGCCAGCGAATTCGGGTCGAAGTCGGCGGGTACTGAGGCCACAGATACGCAGTATTTT
CDR3aa: CASEFGSKSAGTEATDTQYF
abundance: .
d_gene: .
j_gene: TRBJ2-3
v_gene: TRBV28

CDR3nt: TGTGCCAGCAGCCGACCGGGACAGGGGGGAGGAGATACGCAGTATTTT
CDR3aa: CASSRPGQGGGDTQYF
abundance: once
d_gene: TRBD1
j_gene: TRBJ2-3
v_gene: TRBV13

CDR3nt: TGTGCCAGCAGACTCGGGACAGGGGCCACGCATGGCTACACCTTC
CDR3aa: CASRLGTGATHGYTF
abundance: .
d_gene: TRBD1
j_gene: TRBJ1-2
v_gene: TRBV6-5

CDR3nt: TGTGCCAGCAGTTTTGGGAGCTCCTACGAGCAGTACTTC
CDR3aa: CASSFGSSYEQYF
abundance: .
d_gene: .
j_gene: TRBJ2-7
v_gene: TRBV28

CDR3nt: TGCACCAGCAGCCATCTCATGGGGGGGGGATCGACCCTGAACACTGAAGCTTTCTTT
CDR3aa: CTSSHLMGGGSTLNTEAFF
abundance: .
d_gene: .
j_gene: TRBJ1-1
v_gene: TRBV1

CDR3nt: TGTGCCAGCAGCCTGGTGGAGGGGGATACGCAGTATTTT
CDR3aa: CASSLVEGDTQYF
abundance: .
d_gene: .
j_gene: TRBJ2-3
v_gene: TRBV5-6

CDR3nt: TGTGCCAGCAGTTTATCCGTAGGCGGCTACAATGAGCAGTTCTTC
CDR3aa: CASSLSVGGYNEQFF
abundance: .
d_gene: .
j_gene: TRBJ2-1
v_gene: TRBV28

CDR3nt: TGTGCGTCCGGACAGGGGGGAAACACCATATATTTT
CDR3aa: CASGQGGNTIYF
abundance: .
d_gene: TRBD1
j_gene: TRBJ1-3
v_gene: TRBV10-3

CDR3nt: TGCGCCAGCAGCCAAGAGTCACAGGTTAATGAAAAACTGTTTTTT
CDR3aa: CASSQESQVNEKLFF
abundance: .
d_gene: .
j_gene: TRBJ1-4
v_gene: TRBV4-3

CDR3nt: TGTGCCAGCAGTAACCACGGGGGGCGATGGGGAGCTTTCTTT
CDR3aa: CASSNHGGRWGAFF
abundance: once
d_gene: .
j_gene: TRBJ1-1
v_gene: TRBV6-5

CDR3nt: TGTGCCAGCAGCGTAGGTGGGACAGGCACAGATACGCAGTATTTT
CDR3aa: CASSVGGTGTDTQYF
abundance: .
d_gene: TRBD1
j_gene: TRBJ2-3
v_gene: TRBV9

CDR3nt: TGTGCCAGCAGCCCCAACCCGGGGAATCCGTACTTC
CDR3aa: CASSPNPGNPYF
abundance: few
d_gene: .
j_gene: TRBJ2-7
v_gene: TRBV7-2

CDR3nt: TGTGCCAGCAGTACGGGGGGTAATGAGCAGTTCTTC
CDR3aa: CASSTGGNEQFF
abundance: few
d_gene: TRBD2
j_gene: TRBJ2-1
v_gene: TRBV6-2/TRBV6-3

CDR3nt: TGTGCCAGCAGCTTACTAAGCGTGACCGGGGAGCTGTTTTTT
CDR3aa: CASSLLSVTGELFF
abundance: .
d_gene: .
j_gene: TRBJ2-2
v_gene: TRBV11-2

CDR3nt: TGTGCCAGCAGCCCGAGACAGGGGGCGAACACCGGGGAGCTGTTTTTT
CDR3aa: CASSPRQGANTGELFF
abundance: .
d_gene: TRBD1
j_gene: TRBJ2-2
v_gene: TRBV7-8

CDR3nt: TGTGCCAGCAGCTTGAGGTCGATAGCGGGATTCTCCTACAATGAGCAGTTCTTC
CDR3aa: CASSLRSIAGFSYNEQFF
abundance: .
d_gene: TRBD2
j_gene: TRBJ2-1
v_gene: TRBV5-5